What follows is one TCR beta chain and its context. After removal of 6 bases from V and 0 bases from J, the junction contained 7 bases not matched to a gene. The germline V gene has CDR1 SNHLY and CDR2 FYNNEI. This CDR3 spans 15 amino acids. Seattle cases were enrolled at active infection and followed longitudinally. This sample is part of a study of blood T cell repertoires in COVID-19. Study background: Samples representing acute and convalescent COVID-19 were sourced from the United States, Italy and Spain. Sample material is recorded as cDNA or gDNA derived from T cells, B-cell-depleted T cells, or PBMCs.

Only in-frame clones appear in the TCRdb table, and some are missing; sequencing was by immunoSEQ multiplex PCR. The sample contains fewer than 250,000 clones, around nine tenths of which appear only once. The receptor comes from a man aged 30 to 45 with COVID-19, enrolled during active disease. This rearrangement joins TRBV2 to TRBJ1-1; 7 bases agree with TRBD1. The sample comprised peripheral blood. This chain's CDR3 is CASSRQGTMNTEAFF. The CDR3 coding sequence is TGTGCCAGCAGCCGACAGGGAACCATGAACACTGAAGCTTTCTTT.